This TCR beta chain was sequenced during a study of regulatory T cells in long-lasting Graves disease. V lost 4 bases and J 4 bases, leaving 13 bases between the germline ends. Looked up from germline, CDR1 is LGHDT and CDR2 is YNNKEL (reference sequence). This CDR3 is 14 amino acids long. Arm-PCR of CDR3 regions with iRepertoire HTBI primers generated TCR beta libraries. TCRdb fed the multiplex PCR reads into MiXCR, producing one record per CDR3 protein. The sample carries about 660,000 distinct CDR3 sequences, 30% recorded once. Time point described: persistent/refractory GD, antithyroid drugs over 5 years with positive TRAb. The TCR library was made from RNA extracted from PBMCs.

The chain combines TRBV3-1 with TRBJ1-1; D is undetermined. The receptor was derived from a female donor with Graves disease. Sequencing was performed on peripheral blood mononuclear cells (PBMCs), taken when the disease was refractory, from a patient treated with antithyroid drugs. This chain's CDR3 is CASSRGVMGTEAFF. DNA for the CDR3: TGTGCCAGCAGCCGTGGGGTCATGGGCACTGAAGCTTTCTTT.